This TCR beta chain was identified in a study of cytomegalovirus exposure and HLA in healthy donors. Findings and caveats of the study: Equally common other TCR beta chains were less clonally expanded than HLA-associated ones, a later analysis found.

Per germline, CDR1 MNHEY and CDR2 SMNVEV (reference sequence). CDR3 length equals 15 residues. Trimming removed 6 bases from V and 0 bases from J; junction bases left unmatched: 4. This clone turned up a few times. Its target is not known. Researchers ran the PCR with 60 Vbeta and 13 Jbeta primers. Clones were sequenced by immunoSEQ multiplex PCR, and TCRdb holds only the in-frame ones, with some missing. The sample includes around 99,000 clones, less than 85% of them seen just once. The TCR originated in a woman between 35 and 50 years old in good health and CMV-seropositive. The sample was PBMCs. The chain recombines TRBV27 with TRBJ1-4, with 7 positions matching TRBD1. The CDR3: CASRTGTATNEKLFF. The CDR3 nucleotides read TGTGCCAGCAGGACCGGGACAGCAACTAATGAAAAACTGTTTTTT. The variable domain in full, with the rest retrieved from reference TRBV27 and TRBJ1-4, is EAQVTQNPRYLITVTGKKLTVTCSQNMNHEYMSWYRQDPGLGLRQIYYSMNVEVTDKGDVPEGYKVSRKEKRNFPLILESPSPNQTSLYFCASRTGTATNEKLFFGSGTQLSVL.